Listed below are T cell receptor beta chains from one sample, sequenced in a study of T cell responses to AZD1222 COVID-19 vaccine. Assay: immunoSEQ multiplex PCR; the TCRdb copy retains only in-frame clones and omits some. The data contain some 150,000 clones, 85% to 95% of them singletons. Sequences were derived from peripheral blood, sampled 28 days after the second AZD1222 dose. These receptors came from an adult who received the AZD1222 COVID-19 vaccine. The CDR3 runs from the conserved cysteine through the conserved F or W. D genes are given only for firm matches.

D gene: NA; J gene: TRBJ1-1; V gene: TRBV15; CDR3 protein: CATSRQGGETEAFF
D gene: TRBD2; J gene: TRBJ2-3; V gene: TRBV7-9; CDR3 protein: CASSLSRTSGGEDTQYF
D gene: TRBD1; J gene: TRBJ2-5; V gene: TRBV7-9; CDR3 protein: CASSLVRQGEMKGAAQYF
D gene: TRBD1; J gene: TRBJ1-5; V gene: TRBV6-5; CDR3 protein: CASRRDRVGPQHF
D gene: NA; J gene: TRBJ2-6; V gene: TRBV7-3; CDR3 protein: CASSLPPRASGANVLTF
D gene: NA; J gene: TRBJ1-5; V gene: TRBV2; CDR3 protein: CASTPQLGNSNQPQHF
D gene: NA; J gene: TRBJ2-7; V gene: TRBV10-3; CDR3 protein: CAINDKAVGEQYF
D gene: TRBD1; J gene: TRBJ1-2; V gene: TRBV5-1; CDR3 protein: CASSKGQGALGYTF
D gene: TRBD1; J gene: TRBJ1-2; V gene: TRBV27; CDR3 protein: CASSLGQGSYYGYTF
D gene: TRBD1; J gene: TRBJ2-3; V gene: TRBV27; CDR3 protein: CISSGGLGDTQYF
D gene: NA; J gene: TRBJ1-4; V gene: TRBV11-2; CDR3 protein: CASRRPGRLNEKLFF
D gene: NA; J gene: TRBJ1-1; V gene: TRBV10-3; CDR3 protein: CAISEKGPITEAFF
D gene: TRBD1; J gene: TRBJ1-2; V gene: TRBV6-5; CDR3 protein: CASRRTGPYGYTF
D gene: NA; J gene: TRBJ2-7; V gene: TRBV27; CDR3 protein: CASSSTPGQFYEQYF